The rows below give T cell receptor beta chains drawn from one sample of a study of blood T cells in healthy people across ages. MiXCR, run by TCRdb on the 5' RACE reads, gives a single entry per CDR3 protein. Of approximately 770,000 distinct CDR3 sequences listed, 55% to 75% are singletons. The source material was blood. These receptors were obtained from a man aged 25-45 years in good health. The CDR3 runs from the conserved cysteine through the conserved F or W. A D gene is named only where the DNA matches it firmly. Size is stated for part of the rows, as once, few or many counts, or as a class when the clone is expanded.

d_gene,abundance,v_gene,j_gene,CDR3aa,CDR3nt
TRBD2,-,TRBV6-5,TRBJ2-1,CASRQSGMYNEQFF,TGTGCCAGCAGACAAAGCGGGATGTACAATGAGCAGTTCTTC
-,-,TRBV7-2,TRBJ1-5,CASSLRGPQPQHF,TGTGCCAGCAGCTTGAGGGGCCCGCAGCCCCAGCATTTT
-,few,TRBV20-1,TRBJ1-2,CSFSTGPTYGYTF,TGCAGCTTCTCGACGGGGCCCACCTATGGCTACACCTTC
TRBD2,few,TRBV20-1,TRBJ2-7,CSASFGGTSYEQYF,TGCAGTGCTAGTTTCGGGGGGACCTCCTACGAGCAGTACTTC
-,-,TRBV7-9,TRBJ2-1,CASSLGSASTSYNEQFF,TGTGCCAGCAGCTTAGGATCCGCCTCCACCTCCTACAATGAGCAGTTCTTC
-,-,TRBV5-6,TRBJ2-1,CASSLYVSADNGNEQFF,TGTGCCAGCAGCTTGTACGTCTCGGCCGACAATGGCAATGAGCAGTTCTTC
-,-,TRBV29-1,TRBJ2-1,CSVAGGGSYNEQFF,TGCAGCGTTGCTGGAGGGGGCTCCTACAATGAGCAGTTCTTC
-,-,TRBV6-2/TRBV6-3,TRBJ1-1,CASRTTGRNTEAFF,TGTGCCAGCAGGACGACGGGTAGGAACACTGAAGCTTTCTTT
-,-,TRBV4-3,TRBJ1-5,CASSQDRNRVNQPQHF,TGCGCCAGCAGCCAAGATCGGAACAGGGTCAATCAGCCCCAGCATTTT
-,few,TRBV9,TRBJ2-7,CASSVEGSGEQYF,TGTGCCAGCAGCGTAGAAGGGTCGGGCGAGCAGTACTTC
-,-,TRBV6-1,TRBJ2-1,CASSDAPLRDTYYNEQFF,TGTGCCAGCAGCGATGCACCACTCCGGGACACTTACTACAATGAGCAGTTCTTC